The rows below give T cell receptor beta chains drawn from one sample of a study of blood T cell repertoires in COVID-19. Sequencing was performed with immunoSEQ multiplex PCR; in TCRdb, only in-frame clones are kept and a portion is missing. The sample has approximately 280,000 clones, around 89% seen once. Sequencing was performed on peripheral blood. The receptors were sampled from a man aged 40-49 years with acute or convalescent COVID-19. CDR3s include the opening cysteine and the closing phenylalanine or tryptophan. D genes are given only for firm matches. Expanded clones are given a class, and other clones once, few, many or no size at all.

V	size	D	J	CDR3	DNA
TRBV24-1	-	-	TRBJ2-1	CATSGAGWGEQFF	TGTGCCACCAGTGGGGCGGGCTGGGGTGAGCAGTTCTTC
TRBV6-5	-	-	TRBJ1-6	CASKPRQGEGSPLHF	TGTGCCAGCAAACCCCGGCAAGGGGAGGGGTCACCCCTCCACTTT
TRBV27	few	TRBD1	TRBJ2-7	CASSPGQGGYKYF	TGTGCCAGCAGTCCGGGACAGGGGGGCTATAAGTACTTC
TRBV5-1	-	-	TRBJ2-2	CASSLESWTGELFF	TGCGCCAGCAGCTTGGAGAGTTGGACCGGGGAGCTGTTTTTT
TRBV5-1	-	-	TRBJ2-7	CASSLHLTGGVTYEQYF	TGCGCCAGCAGCTTACATTTAACAGGGGGGGTCACCTACGAGCAGTACTTC
TRBV9	-	-	TRBJ2-1	CASSLTTYNEQFF	TGTGCCAGCAGCCTGACTACCTACAATGAGCAGTTCTTC
TRBV9	once	TRBD2	TRBJ2-7	CASSSGLAYEQYF	TGTGCCAGCAGTTCGGGACTAGCGTACGAGCAGTACTTC
TRBV5-6	-	TRBD2	TRBJ2-4	CASTVPGLDIQYF	TGTGCCAGCACCGTCCCGGGACTAGACATTCAGTACTTC
TRBV5-1	once	TRBD1	TRBJ1-1	CASSTTGTGMNTEAFF	TGCGCCAGCAGCACGACCGGGACAGGGATGAACACTGAAGCTTTCTTT
TRBV7-8	few	TRBD1	TRBJ1-2	CASSSQGVDYGYTF	TGTGCCAGCAGCTCCCAGGGGGTAGACTATGGCTACACCTTC
TRBV2	-	-	TRBJ1-1	CASSENQVWAFF	TGTGCCAGCAGTGAAAACCAGGTTTGGGCTTTCTTT
TRBV29-1	-	-	TRBJ2-7	CSVEGDREQYF	TGCAGCGTTGAAGGCGATCGCGAGCAGTACTTC
TRBV2	-	-	TRBJ2-4	CASSERGGGLAKNIQYF	TGTGCCAGCAGTGAAAGGGGGGGCGGACTAGCCAAAAACATTCAGTACTTC
TRBV14	-	TRBD2	TRBJ2-1	CASSLPGLAAPGPYNEQFF	TGTGCCAGCAGCCTTCCGGGACTAGCGGCCCCTGGCCCCTACAATGAGCAGTTCTTC
TRBV6-5	-	TRBD2	TRBJ2-1	CASSYDLAGGAFEQFF	TGTGCCAGCAGTTACGACCTAGCGGGGGGGGCTTTTGAGCAGTTCTTC
TRBV29-1	once	-	TRBJ1-1	CSVEGQGLVTEAFF	TGCAGCGTTGAAGGGCAGGGACTGGTCACTGAAGCTTTCTTT
TRBV5-1	-	-	TRBJ1-5	CASSSDGQPNQPQHF	TGCGCCAGCAGCTCAGACGGACAGCCCAATCAGCCCCAGCATTTT
TRBV5-1	-	TRBD2	TRBJ2-7	CASSLNPGGEQYF	TGCGCCAGCAGCTTGAATCCGGGGGGCGAGCAGTACTTC